Sequencing of this T cell receptor (beta chain) was carried out in a study of cytomegalovirus exposure and HLA in healthy donors. Overall study: There were around 100 million unique TCR beta sequences, drawn from about 180 million T cells, in an earlier analysis. Points from the study as a whole: In vitro checks showed that a few CMV-associated chains really do target CMV antigens. With later analysis, a missense DCLRE1C variant became linked to TCR beta V- and J-gene trimming.

60 Vbeta and 13 Jbeta primers were used in PCR. TCRdb's table, derived via immunoSEQ multiplex PCR, lists solely in-frame clones and lacks some. The sample consists of about 120,000 clones, roughly 8.6% of them appearing once. This clone was detected only a few times. Its antigen remains unknown. J gave up 6 bases and V 8 bases, and 6 bases lay outside the gene matches. Germline CDR1 is LNHDA and CDR2 is SQIVND (reference sequence). The CDR3 totals 13 residues. This TCR derives from a woman aged 40 to 55 in good health and CMV-seropositive. Sequences were obtained from PBMCs. The rearrangement joins TRBV19 to TRBJ1-2; 10 nucleotides line up with TRBD1. CDR3: CASRQTGGHGYTF. The CDR3 DNA is TGTGCCAGTCGCCAGACAGGGGGCCATGGCTACACCTTC. Full variable domain (remainder filled in from reference TRBV19 and TRBJ1-2): DGGITQSPKYLFRKEGQNVTLSCEQNLNHDAMYWYRQDPGQGLRLIYYSQIVNDFQKGDIAEGYSVSREKKESFPLTVTSAQKNPTAFYLCASRQTGGHGYTFGSGTRLTVV.